The 12 T cell receptor beta chains listed next were all sequenced from one sample in a study of shared clonotypes between healthy human individuals. Sequencing used immunoSEQ multiplex PCR; TCRdb keeps in-frame clones, though not all of them. The sample holds approximately 320,000 clones, roughly 70% seen once. Sequencing was performed on memory CD4+ T cells sorted from blood. The subset here: CD45RA-negative fraction. Receptor source: a man aged 25 to 45 in good health.

This CDR3 reads CASSPRVAGDSEQYF. DNA of the CDR3: TGTGCCAGCAGCCCCCGGGTGGCGGGAGATTCCGAGCAGTACTTC. The chain has TRBV7-2 and TRBJ2-7; 7 bases align to TRBD2. V gave up 5 bases and J gave up 6 bases; unmatched junction bases: 13. The germline gives CDR1 SGHTA, CDR2 FQGNSA. This CDR3 has 15 amino acids.

The genes are TRBV7-3 and TRBJ2-3, with a tentative D call TRBD1 (5 bases). The germline CDR1 and CDR2 sequences are SGHTA and FQGTGA. Trimming left V 5 bases short and J 3 bases short, with 15 bases between. The CDR3 spans 15 residues. The DNA for the CDR3 is TGTGCCAGCAGCACCGCGGCAGGGAAGACAGATACGCAGTATTTT. This sequence encodes CASSTAAGKTDTQYF.

This clone appeared once. The chain is built from TRBV2 and TRBJ2-2; the D gene is possibly TRBD1 (6 bases). CDR3 length equals 14 residues. Germline loops: CDR1 SNHLY, CDR2 FYNNEI. V lost 6 bases and J lost 8, with 16 bases in between. The CDR3 DNA follows: TGTGCCAGCAGGGAACAGGGCCCGGGAGGGGAGCTGTTTTTT. It codes for CASREQGPGGELFF.

This chain connects TRBV6-6 to TRBJ2-7; tentative D call: TRBD2 (7 bases). In germline, CDR1 is MNHNY, CDR2 SVGAGI (reference sequence). The CDR3 covers 13 residues. Trimming removed 6 bases at V and 3 bases at J, with 12 bases between. The CDR3 reads CASSRGAIYEQYF. The DNA for the CDR3 is TGTGCCAGCAGCCGGGGGGCTATCTACGAGCAGTACTTC.

As DNA, the CDR3 is TGTGCCAGCAGCGCGGGACTAGCGGAGAAGGTCGGGGAGCAGTACTTC. This encodes CASSAGLAEKVGEQYF. This chain joins TRBV7-9 and TRBJ2-7, with 11 bases matching TRBD2. CDR1 and CDR2 from the germline V gene are SEHNR and FQNEAQ (reference sequence). The CDR3 is 16 amino acids. V was pared by 5 bases and J by 7 bases, with 13 bases of the junction left unmatched.

This chain connects TRBV18 to TRBJ2-3, with 8 bases lining up with TRBD1. V shed 2 bases and J 3 bases; nucleotides not matched to a gene: 4. The CDR3 sequence is 15 residues long. Germline CDR1 KGHSH, CDR2 LQKENI. As DNA, the CDR3 is TGTGCCAGCTCACCATACCGGGACAGGACAGATACGCAGTATTTT. Translation: CASSPYRDRTDTQYF.

J is TRBJ2-5 and V is TRBV5-8, with 7 bases aligning to TRBD1. This CDR3 comprises 13 residues. The V gene's germline CDR1 is SGHTS and CDR2 YDEGEE. V was clipped by 7 bases and J by 2 bases; unmatched bases: 5. CDR3 nucleotide sequence: TGTGCCAGCGCAAGGGGGCTACAAGAGACCCAGTACTTC. Translation: CASARGLQETQYF.

On this clone: Since the CDR3 does not end with the conserved phenylalanine or tryptophan, this likely comes from a read error. The gene calls are TRBV9 and TRBJ1-1, with D possibly matching TRBD1 (5 bases). The J call may be wrong; the DNA end is better matched by TRBJ1-5. There are 10 residues in the CDR3. Germline V CDR1 and CDR2: SGDLS, YYNGEE. The CDR3 loop reads CASSVGPQHC. CDR3 nucleotide sequence: TGTGCCAGCAGCGTGGGACCACAGCATTGT.

The chain couples TRBV29-1 to TRBJ2-2; D possibly corresponds to TRBD1 (5 bases). Germline V gene sequence: CDR1 SQVTM, CDR2 ANQGSEA. V was cut by 7 bases and J by 5 bases, with 17 bases left in between. There are 14 residues in the CDR3. CDR3 protein: CSAVQELLTGELFF. In DNA form, the CDR3 reads TGCAGCGCAGTACAGGAGCTGCTTACCGGGGAGCTGTTTTTT.

The V call is TRBV7-9, the J call TRBJ2-4, with TRBD2 matching 9 bases. The CDR3 contains 14 residues. With 6 bases clipped from V and 5 bases from J, the junction kept 5 bases outside the gene matches. Per germline, CDR1 SEHNR and CDR2 FQNEAQ (reference sequence). CDR3 sequence: CASSPGTSQNIQYF. In DNA form, the CDR3 reads TGTGCCAGCAGTCCCGGGACTAGCCAAAACATTCAGTACTTC.

CDR3 DNA: TGTGCCATCAGTGAGATCGAGGTAACCTACAATGAGCAGTTCTTC. It specifies CAISEIEVTYNEQFF. This chain uses TRBV10-3 with TRBJ2-1; unclear D gene. The CDR3 length is 15 residues. V was shortened by 2 bases and J by 2 bases, with 10 bases between the two germline ends. Germline values: CDR1 ENHRY, CDR2 SYGVKD.

This clone was counted a few times. V is TRBV2 and J is TRBJ2-2; 7 nucleotides align to TRBD2. CDR3 length: 14 residues. Trimming took 6 bases from V and 7 from J; bases not matched to a gene: 8. Germline assignment: CDR1 SNHLY and CDR2 FYNNEI. CDR3 nucleotide sequence: TGTGCCAGCAGGTTTGCGGGAGTAGACGGGGAGCTGTTTTTT. Amino acid sequence: CASRFAGVDGELFF.